This passage covers 3 T cell receptor beta chains from one sample sequenced in a study of cytomegalovirus exposure and HLA in healthy donors. This table comes from immunoSEQ multiplex PCR, and its TCRdb copy is limited to in-frame clones, with some not included. In the table there are approximately 130,000 clones, 80% to 90% of which are singletons. Sequencing used PBMCs. Receptors originate from a young woman in good health and CMV-seronegative.

The chain couples TRBV11-1 to TRBJ2-7; TRBD1 might be the D (6 bases). The CDR3 is 15 amino acids. The V gene lost 7 bases and the J gene lost 1 base, with 17 bases spanning the gap. Looked up from germline, CDR1 is SGHAT and CDR2 is FQDESV (reference sequence). The CDR3 bases are TGTGCCAGCACCACCGGCCAAACAGGGTCCTACGAGCAGTACTTC. This encodes CASTTGQTGSYEQYF. Complete variable domain (other parts from reference TRBV11-1 and TRBJ2-7): EAEVAQSPRYKITEKSQAVAFWCDPISGHATLYWYRQILGQGPELLVQFQDESVVDDSQLPKDRFSAERLKGVDSTLKIQPAELGDSAMYLCASTTGQTGSYEQYFGPGTRLTVT.

This sequence joins TRBV6-5 and TRBJ2-7, with D uncertain. The CDR3 contains 12 residues. Germline values: CDR1 MNHEY, CDR2 SVGAGI. Trimming took off 2 bases at V and 6 bases at J, with 8 bases between the two ends. The DNA for the CDR3 is TGTGCCAGCAGTTACGCACATGGCGAGCAGTACTTC. This codes for CASSYAHGEQYF.

In nucleotides, the CDR3 is TGCGCCAGCAGCAGCCAGACTTTGACCGGTTCTTCCTATGGCTACACCTTC. Translation gives CASSSQTLTGSSYGYTF. The rearrangement joins TRBV5-1 to TRBJ1-2; D is unresolved. Germline V CDR1 and CDR2: SGHRS, YFSETQ. Trimming shortened V by 4 bases and J by 4 bases, and 23 bases separated the two germline ends. The CDR3 extends over 17 amino acids.